The rows below give T cell receptor beta chains drawn from one sample of a study of T cells after posttransplantation cyclophosphamide. Sequenced by immunoSEQ multiplex PCR; TCRdb stores in-frame clones only, minus some. The sample has around 28,000 clones, none seen only once. Sequenced input: PBMCs. The source is a woman aged 55 to 70 in good health, CMV-negative, and a related stem cell transplant donor. Both conserved end residues are part of each CDR3. D genes are given only for firm matches. The size entry is marked missing in some rows and otherwise reads once, few, many or a size class.

cdr3_nt | cdr3_aa | j_call | clone_size | v_call | d_call
TGTGCCAGCAACGTACTACAGGGGGCAGGAGGCAATCAGCCCCAGCATTTT | CASNVLQGAGGNQPQHF | TRBJ1-5 | many | TRBV6-2/TRBV6-3 | TRBD1
TGTGCCAGCAGTGAAGCGACAGGGGTGTACAATGAGCAGTTCTTC | CASSEATGVYNEQFF | TRBJ2-1 | many | TRBV2 | TRBD1
TGCGCCAGCAGCCTCGACAGGGGCAGGTTGGACGAGCAGTACTTC | CASSLDRGRLDEQYF | TRBJ2-7 | many | TRBV4-3 | TRBD1
TGTGCCAGCAGCTTAAATAGCGGGAGATCGGATGAGCAGTTCTTC | CASSLNSGRSDEQFF | TRBJ2-1 | many | TRBV7-3 | TRBD2
TGCGCCAGCAGCTTGCCCAGGGAGGGTGAGCAGTTCTTC | CASSLPREGEQFF | TRBJ2-1 | many | TRBV5-1 | TRBD2
TGTGCCAGCAGCTTACGCGGTGCTAGCGGGAGTGGGGCAGATACGCAGTATTTT | CASSLRGASGSGADTQYF | TRBJ2-3 | many | TRBV7-3 | TRBD2
TGTGCCAGCAGTTGGGGGGCTAACTATGGCTACACCTTC | CASSWGANYGYTF | TRBJ1-2 | . | TRBV28 | .
TGTGCCAGCAGTGGGAGACAGGGGCTGAGCAATCAGCCCCAGCATTTT | CASSGRQGLSNQPQHF | TRBJ1-5 | many | TRBV2 | TRBD1
TGCAGCGTTGACCGACTAGCGGGAGGTGAGCAGTTCTTC | CSVDRLAGGEQFF | TRBJ2-1 | many | TRBV29-1 | TRBD2
TGCGCCAGCAGTGATGGACTAGCGGGGGGGAGCTTCAACAATGAGCAGTTCTTC | CASSDGLAGGSFNNEQFF | TRBJ2-1 | many | TRBV10-1 | TRBD2
TGTGCCATCAGGCCCCAGGCAGGGAACTATGGCTACACCTTC | CAIRPQAGNYGYTF | TRBJ1-2 | many | TRBV10-3 | .
TGTGCCAGCTCACCATCTATTTTAGAACAGCTCTATGGCTACACCTTC | CASSPSILEQLYGYTF | TRBJ1-2 | many | TRBV18 | .
TGTGCCAGCAGCCCGGCCCTGCGGGATACGCAGTATTTT | CASSPALRDTQYF | TRBJ2-3 | few | TRBV5-4 | .
TGTGCCAGCAGCTTGCCCGGCTACGAGCAGTACTTC | CASSLPGYEQYF | TRBJ2-7 | many | TRBV5-6 | .
TGCGGCGCCAGGACTAGCGGGACCCTCTACGAGCAGTACTTC | CGARTSGTLYEQYF | TRBJ2-7 | . | TRBV29-1 | TRBD2
TGCGCCAGCAGCTGGGGTCAGGGTCGAATGAACACTGAAGCTTTCTTT | CASSWGQGRMNTEAFF | TRBJ1-1 | many | TRBV5-1 | .
TGTGCCAGTAGTCCGGGACAGATGAACACTGAAGCTTTCTTT | CASSPGQMNTEAFF | TRBJ1-1 | many | TRBV19 | TRBD1
TGTGCCAGCAGCCCCATCCTGAAACGCGGGAAGCAGTTCTTC | CASSPILKRGKQFF | TRBJ2-1 | many | TRBV7-8 | .
TGTGCCAGCAGTCTAAGGACTAGCGGGAGGGCCAGCCCTAGCACAGATACGCAGTATTTT | CASSLRTSGRASPSTDTQYF | TRBJ2-3 | few | TRBV4-2 | TRBD2
TGCGCCAGCAGCTTTGACAGGGGGCCCGGGGAGCTGTTTTTT | CASSFDRGPGELFF | TRBJ2-2 | many | TRBV5-1 | TRBD1
TGTGCTAGTGGCCAAGACATTTTGAGTAATGAGCAGTTCTTC | CASGQDILSNEQFF | TRBJ2-1 | many | TRBV12-5 | .
TGTGCCACCAGCAGAGAAAAATTTCGCAGTGAGCAGTTCTTC | CATSREKFRSEQFF | TRBJ2-1 | . | TRBV15 | .
TGTGCCAGCAGCTCGGGACACTTGAACACTGAAGCTTTCTTT | CASSSGHLNTEAFF | TRBJ1-1 | many | TRBV28 | .
TGTGCCAGCAGCTTCAGGTCGAACACTGAAGCTTTCTTT | CASSFRSNTEAFF | TRBJ1-1 | few | TRBV7-9 | .
TGTGCCAGCAGCCTCCCAGGGGTCAATGAGCAGTTCTTC | CASSLPGVNEQFF | TRBJ2-1 | many | TRBV27 | .
TGTGCCAGCAGCTTGGGACTGGTAGTTGGCCTAGCGGGAGGAGAGACCCAGTACTTC | CASSLGLVVGLAGGETQYF | TRBJ2-5 | . | TRBV7-7 | TRBD2
TGCAGCGTTGAAGATGGGGGCAGGGGGGACGAGCAGTACTTC | CSVEDGGRGDEQYF | TRBJ2-7 | few | TRBV29-1 | .
TGTGCCAGTAGTAGGTCGAGCTCATATGGCTACACCTTC | CASSRSSSYGYTF | TRBJ1-2 | many | TRBV19 | .
TGTGCCAGCAGCCCGGGACAGGGGGTAGGCTACACCTTC | CASSPGQGVGYTF | TRBJ1-2 | few | TRBV7-8 | TRBD1
TGTGCCAGCAGTTCACAGAGGACGGGGACTGAAGCTTTCTTT | CASSSQRTGTEAFF | TRBJ1-1 | many | TRBV6-2/TRBV6-3 | .
TGTGCCAGCAGTCTGGGACAGGCCACAGATACGCAGTATTTT | CASSLGQATDTQYF | TRBJ2-3 | few | TRBV12-3/TRBV12-4 | TRBD1
TGCGCCAGCAGCTTAAGGGGCGGGAGCGGGGAGACCCAGTACTTC | CASSLRGGSGETQYF | TRBJ2-5 | . | TRBV5-1 | TRBD2
TGCGCCAGCAAGGGGGAGACTGAAGCTTTCTTT | CASKGETEAFF | TRBJ1-1 | many | TRBV10-2 | .